This T cell receptor (beta chain) emerged from a study of blood T cell repertoires in COVID-19. Study as a whole: COVID-19 samples from acute and convalescent phases originated in the United States, Italy and Spain. From T cells, B-cell-depleted T cells, or PBMCs came the material, which was cDNA or gDNA.

V shed 3 bases and J shed 4 bases, with 7 bases lying between them. This CDR3 region has 13 residues. Germline-derived CDR1 and CDR2 are SGHNT and YENEEA. Individuals drawn from around 24 US areas were about 18 to 95 years old. In the original processing: Cell counts per sample came from amplifying reference gene primers. The table came from immunoSEQ multiplex PCR; TCRdb's copy has only in-frame clones and leaves some out. Clone size and the V and J calls come from that table; the DNA yielded D and trimming. The sample shows about 240,000 clones, approximately 86% of them seen only once. This sequence originates from a woman between 40 and 50 years old with acute COVID-19. The chain joins TRBV11-3 to TRBJ2-1; D call uncertain. The sample taken for sequencing was PBMCs or T cells enriched from blood (not recorded which). The CDR3 nucleotides are TGTGCCAGCAGCTTGACATCATACAATGAGCAGTTCTTC. Translated, it gives CASSLTSYNEQFF.